Included here is one T cell receptor beta chain sequence, with context. This clone was detected once. The antigen it recognizes is unknown. Per-base quality was not reported, and no clone a single base away is much larger than it. Its CDR3 holds 14 amino acids, cysteine through phenylalanine. Just the 42-base CDR3 DNA is kept, in frame starting at base 1. V is trimmed back by 5 bases and J by 3 bases, and the junction contains 5 bases that no gene match accounts for. Sequences SNHLY (CDR1) and FYNNEI (CDR2) are obtained from the germline V gene. The sample originates from a study of Ad26.COV2.S vaccination and SARS-CoV-2 variants (dated by TCRdb to the early 2020s). A note on the overall study: Vaccine-arm donors came from COV1001, a multicentre, randomized, double-blind, placebo-controlled phase I-IIa trial of Ad26.COV2.S in healthy adults. Ad26.COV2.S was administered intramuscularly at 5 x 10^10 or 1 x 10^11 viral particles, either as a single shot or as two shots given 56 days apart. Trial participants were randomized into five groups of five: low-dose or high-dose Ad26.COV2.S given once or twice, or placebo on both occasions. Blinding of investigators to trial group allocation was maintained during experiments and outcome assessment. TCRbeta repertoire sequencing was used to assess the specificity and breadth of SARS-CoV-2-reactive T cell receptors after Ad26.COV2.S vaccination. A total of approximately 32 samples were included in the TCR-sequenced set, comprising roughly 19 Ad26.COV2.S vaccine recipients, 5 placebo recipients and 8 SARS-CoV-2 convalescent individuals.

What the study reported, not specific to this receptor: Substantial breadth of spike-specific CD8+ and CD4+ T cell responses was reported after vaccination. The study was not powered for comparison of responses between vaccine doses or regimens. Ad26.COV2.S recipients had higher spike-specific TCR breadth than placebo recipients (P = 0.0014). According to the authors, total T cell responses may have been underestimated by the TCR breadth and depth analyses. Non-spike TCR breadth was comparable between vaccine and placebo recipients, consistent with the vaccine containing only spike.

The treatment or condition label on this specimen signifies: roughly 20 received Ad26.COV2.S at low or high dose, single or two shots; roughly 5 received placebo; per-sample allocation not given. For vaccine and placebo recipients, repertoires were sequenced using samples collected on day 63 after the first injection. Between 29 July and 7 August 2020, Cohort 1b enrolled 25 adults aged 18-55 years at one site in Boston, USA. Ad26.COV2.S was a replication-incompetent adenovirus type 26 vector that expressed a prefusion-stabilized SARS-CoV-2 spike protein derived from the original Wuhan strain. TCRbeta CDR3 regions were sequenced with the immunoSEQ Assay. After extraction, genomic DNA underwent amplification by bias-controlled multiplex PCR, followed by high-throughput sequencing. As for the original processing: To quantify the absolute abundance of each unique TCRbeta CDR3 region, sequences were collapsed and filtered. T cell fraction was estimated by normalization of TCRbeta template counts to usable DNA, with usable DNA being measured through amplification of reference genes present in all nucleated cells. Repertoire TCRs were annotated as SARS-CoV-2-specific when V gene, CDR3 amino acid sequence and J gene were exactly matched to a known reactive TCR set. The reference SARS-CoV-2 TCR set was obtained from MIRA and was filtered for enrichment in COVID-19-positive ImmuneCODE repertoires, whereby public or cross-reactive TCRs were removed. Using the MIRA antigens, annotated TCRs were further analysed by specific ORF or by position within an ORF. Breadth was defined as annotated unique rearrangements over total unique productive rearrangements; depth was the summed frequency of those rearrangements. Two-sided Wilcoxon rank-sum tests were applied when comparing TCR breadth between groups. TCRdb obtained this table from immuneACCESS and retained in-frame rearrangements with V and J assigned. These tables miss some clones; where compared with another copy, unresolved V genes account for less than half of the shortfall, and the remainder is unexplained. D and trimming come from the DNA, and the V and J calls and clone size come from that table. In all, the sample holds about 370,000 clones, and about 88% of those were seen once. The ten largest account for under 3.5% of the sample.

The clonotype comes from a person between 18 and 65 years old who received the Ad26.COV2.S COVID-19 vaccine or a placebo. The V and J segments used are TRBV2 and TRBJ2-3, and TRBD2 matches 7 of the central bases. The material sequenced was peripheral blood, taken in a trial of Ad26.COV2.S vaccine versus placebo. The nucleotide sequence reads as follows: TGTGCCAGCAGTAGCGGGGTATTGACAGATACGCAGTATTTT. This is translated as CASSSGVLTDTQYF.